A selection of T cell receptor beta chains follows, all from one sample in a study of blood T cell repertoires in COVID-19. The assay was immunoSEQ multiplex PCR, and TCRdb's table has in-frame clones only and misses some. This sample has under 200,000 clones, with over 75% found just once. The sample was peripheral blood. The receptors were sampled from a man aged 40-49 years with active or convalescent COVID-19. Each CDR3 is given without its conserved first and last residue.

V gene	J gene	CDR3 protein
TRBV7-9	TRBJ2-3	ASSQSTDTQY
TRBV2	TRBJ1-1	ASRETGGYTEAF
TRBV10-3	TRBJ1-3	AIRPGQGVGNTIY
TRBV5-1	TRBJ1-5	ASSLGDSPEPQH
TRBV7-8	TRBJ2-5	ASSQTSGGRVWETQY
TRBV19	TRBJ1-5	ASARGNSNQPQH
TRBV2	TRBJ1-6	ASKGIDSPLH
TRBV7-2	TRBJ2-5	ASSLPARETQY
TRBV6-6	TRBJ1-1	ASSSWQINTEAF
TRBV5-4	TRBJ1-2	ASSTDRDGYGYT
TRBV5-1	TRBJ1-2	ASSDGQGDYGYT
TRBV9	TRBJ2-3	ASSPYTGGPLTDTQY
TRBV15	TRBJ1-6	ATRRGDSPLH
TRBV19	TRBJ1-1	ASSRGEVNTEAF
TRBV7-9	TRBJ1-5	ASQGIGSNQPQH
TRBV6-5	TRBJ1-5	ASHEGRQNNQPQH
TRBV6-5	TRBJ2-2	ASSYSVEGELF
TRBV18	TRBJ1-1	ASSRLPQIVGDTEAF
TRBV4-3	TRBJ2-2	ASSQRHETENTGELF
TRBV19	TRBJ1-5	ASSIDPFRENQPQH
TRBV7-9	TRBJ1-2	ASSLAGGDYGYT
TRBV19	TRBJ2-7	ASQSGTGGYEQY
TRBV12-3/TRBV12-4	TRBJ1-6	ASTLGGSPLH
TRBV7-8	TRBJ1-1	ASSEASRGIAEAF
TRBV28	TRBJ1-2	ASSFGTVYGYT
TRBV5-4	TRBJ2-3	ASSFDRGADTQY
TRBV5-1	TRBJ2-2	ASSLDWRITGELF
TRBV6-1	TRBJ2-3	ASSAEGGRGKDTQY
TRBV19	TRBJ1-5	ASRADGSGNQPQH
TRBV28	TRBJ1-2	ASSFVRYGYT
TRBV28	TRBJ1-3	ASCGGSLSAGNTIY
TRBV4-1	TRBJ2-5	ASSQFGGSGGWETQY
TRBV5-1	TRBJ1-4	ASSFGQGSKKLF
TRBV2	TRBJ1-2	ASNPPGQGTYGYT
TRBV6-5	TRBJ1-5	ASNSDSSLNQPQH
TRBV19	TRBJ2-7	ATKGQGVEQY
TRBV6-5	TRBJ2-7	ASRALHEQY
TRBV7-9	TRBJ1-1	ASSLSGGIGTEAF
TRBV2	TRBJ1-2	ASNTGGWGYGYT
TRBV6-6	TRBJ1-3	ASLGQWGTIY